The 29 T cell receptor beta chains below all came from one sample that was sequenced in a study of blood T cell repertoires in COVID-19. The table came from immunoSEQ multiplex PCR; TCRdb's copy has only in-frame clones and leaves some out. The table includes some 490,000 clones, roughly nine tenths detected once. The sample taken for sequencing was PBMCs or T cells enriched from blood (not recorded which). These receptors were obtained from a woman aged 60-75 years who had recovered from COVID-19.

V gene TRBV5-1 combines with J gene TRBJ2-5; 12 nucleotides align to TRBD1. The CDR3 is made up of 17 amino acids. Trimming at V came to 4 bases and at J to 5 bases, leaving 12 bases not matched to a gene. Germline CDR1 is SGHRS and CDR2 is YFSETQ. The CDR3 spells CASSRNHQGQGAETQYF. The CDR3 DNA follows: TGCGCCAGCAGCCGTAACCACCAGGGACAGGGGGCTGAGACCCAGTACTTC.

As DNA, the CDR3 is TGCGCCAGCAGTTTCGGGGACACCATATATTTT. Encoded protein: CASSFGDTIYF. The V and J genes are TRBV5-1 and TRBJ1-3; D gene ambiguous. The CDR3 covers 11 residues. The germline V gene encodes CDR1 SGHRS and CDR2 YFSETQ. V lost 5 bases, J lost 8 bases, and 8 bases lay in between.

V and J are TRBV3-1 (or the pseudogene TRBV3-2) and TRBJ2-1; 8 nucleotides agree with TRBD1. This CDR3 spans 14 amino acids. After removal of 4 bases from V and 8 bases from J, the junction contained 7 bases not matched to a gene. Looked up from germline, CDR1 is LGHDT and CDR2 is YNNKEL (reference sequence). The CDR3 is CASSRAGGVYEQFF. CDR3 sequence (DNA): TGTGCCAGCAGCCGGGCAGGGGGCGTTTATGAGCAGTTCTTC.

The chain employs TRBV7-2 and TRBJ2-2, with 8 bases matching TRBD1. With 9 bases clipped from V and 6 bases from J, the junction kept 9 bases outside the gene matches. Looked up from germline, CDR1 is SGHTA and CDR2 is FQGNSA. The CDR3 length is 14 residues. CDR3 DNA: TGTGCCAGAGGACAGGGATTTGTCGCCGGGGAGCTGTTTTTT. Translation: CARGQGFVAGELFF.

The chain combines TRBV6-1 with TRBJ1-1; D is possibly TRBD1 (6 bases). The germline CDR1 and CDR2 sequences are MNHNS and SASEGT. Trimming took off 1 base at V and 5 bases at J, with 20 bases between the two ends. CDR3 length equals 17 residues. As DNA, the CDR3 is TGTGCCAGCAGTGAAGGAATCGTAGCACTAGGGGGAACTGAAGCTTTCTTT. Translation gives CASSEGIVALGGTEAFF.

The CDR3 loop reads CASSDSPRTDTQYF. CDR3 bases: TGCGCCAGCAGTGATTCCCCCAGAACAGATACGCAGTATTTT. The chain joins TRBV10-1 to TRBJ2-3, with D unresolved. Trimming pared 3 bases from V and 3 bases from J, leaving 10 bases between. This CDR3 region has 14 residues. Looked up from germline, CDR1 is WNHNN and CDR2 is SYGVQD (reference sequence).

The rearrangement joins TRBV28 to TRBJ2-2, with 15 bases identical to TRBD2. CDR3 length: 19 residues. CDR1 MDHEN and CDR2 SYDVKM come from the germline V gene. The V segment lost 1 base and the J segment 6 bases; nucleotides outside the gene matches: 9. The CDR3 spells CASSLFALGLAGGPGELFF. The DNA for the CDR3 is TGTGCCAGCAGTTTATTCGCCCTCGGACTAGCGGGGGGGCCCGGGGAGCTGTTTTTT.

CDR3 DNA sequence: TGTGCCAGCGGGACAGGGGGGGATAGCAATCAGCCCCAGCATTTT. Translated: CASGTGGDSNQPQHF. V is TRBV28 and J is TRBJ1-5; 11 positions agree with TRBD1. This CDR3 is built from 15 residues. V trimming: 8 bases; J trimming: 0 bases; junction bases outside the gene matches: 3. In germline, CDR1 is MDHEN, CDR2 SYDVKM.

The rearrangement joins TRBV29-1 to TRBJ2-7, with 10 bases matching TRBD1. The length of the CDR3 is 14 residues. Germline V gene sequence: CDR1 SQVTM, CDR2 ANQGSEA. J was trimmed by 2 bases and V by 7 bases; bases with no gene match: 8. CDR3 sequence (DNA): TGCAGCGCAACCAACGACAGGGGGCCCTACGAGCAGTACTTC. This encodes CSATNDRGPYEQYF.

V and J are TRBV9 and TRBJ2-2; 8 bases fit TRBD2. J was trimmed by 6 bases and V by 4 bases; bases with no gene match: 8. CDR3 length: 15 residues. The germline gives CDR1 SGDLS, CDR2 YYNGEE. The CDR3 nucleotides are TGTGCCAGCAGCCGGGGGGGATCATCCTCCGGGGAGCTGTTTTTT. It is translated as CASSRGGSSSGELFF.

Notes on this clone: Other DNA sequences in the sample encode the same CDR3. The chain employs TRBV7-9 and TRBJ1-2; no clear D gene. Trimming pared 4 bases from V and 3 bases from J, leaving 6 bases between. This CDR3 is built from 12 residues. Germline V gives CDR1 SEHNR, CDR2 FQNEAQ (reference sequence). CDR3 nucleotides: TGTGCCAGCAGCTCACAAGACTATGGCTACACCTTC. This encodes CASSSQDYGYTF.

The gene calls are TRBV9 and TRBJ1-3; TRBD1 aligns across 9 bases. CDR3 size: 15 residues. V shed 2 bases and J 3 bases; nucleotides not matched to a gene: 3. Germline V gene lookup returns CDR1 SGDLS and CDR2 YYNGEE. CDR3 sequence reads: CASSVRTGVGNTIYF. For the CDR3, the DNA is TGTGCCAGCAGCGTTAGGACAGGGGTTGGAAACACCATATATTTT.

This chain joins TRBV10-3 and TRBJ2-2, with D possibly being TRBD1 (6 bases). CDR1 and CDR2 from the germline V gene are ENHRY and SYGVKD. V was clipped by 3 bases and J by 1 base, with 9 bases between them. CDR3 length: 15 amino acids. CDR3 DNA sequence: TGTGCCATCAGTGAAATCAGGGGGAACACCGGGGAGCTGTTTTTT. This encodes CAISEIRGNTGELFF.

This clone appeared a few times. This rearrangement joins TRBV28 to TRBJ1-5; no reliable D call. With 7 bases removed from V and 0 bases from J, the gap between germline ends came to 13 bases. The CDR3 sequence is 15 residues long. Per germline, CDR1 MDHEN and CDR2 SYDVKM. CDR3 nucleotide sequence: TGTGCCAGCAAGTTGGCCGAACCTAGCAATCAGCCCCAGCATTTT. Protein sequence: CASKLAEPSNQPQHF. The full variable domain, in which reference TRBV28 and TRBJ1-5 provide the parts outside the CDR3, is DVKVTQSSRYLVKRTGEKVFLECVQDMDHENMFWYRQDPGLGLRLIYFSYDVKMKEKGDIPEGYSVSREKKERFSLILESASTNQTSMYLCASKLAEPSNQPQHFGDGTRLSIL.

The chain combines TRBV18 with TRBJ2-7; TRBD2 aligns across 12 bases. Germline V CDR1 and CDR2: KGHSH, LQKENI. The CDR3 loop spans 17 amino acids. Losses at the gene ends were 3 bases for V and 4 bases for J; bases not matched to a gene: 10. CDR3 sequence reads: CASSPETLAGGLYEQYV. DNA for the CDR3: TGTGCCAGCTCACCCGAGACACTAGCGGGGGGATTGTACGAGCAGTACGTC.

Only one count was recorded for this clone. This rearrangement joins TRBV5-4 to TRBJ1-6; 8 bases agree with TRBD1. V lost 3 bases to trimming and J lost 10 bases; unmatched junction nucleotides: 3. The V gene's germline CDR1 is SGHNT and CDR2 YYREEE (reference sequence). This CDR3 region has 13 residues. The DNA of the CDR3 is TGTGCCAGCAGCTCGACAGGGGCATCACCCCTCCACTTT. This sequence encodes CASSSTGASPLHF.

The CDR3 reads CASSPGLNTGELFF. CDR3 bases: TGCGCCAGCAGCCCGGGTCTAAACACCGGGGAGCTGTTTTTT. V is TRBV4-1 and J is TRBJ2-2; no firm D call. V was cut by 4 bases and J by 2 bases, with 8 bases left in between. The CDR3 sequence is 14 residues long. Germline assignment: CDR1 MGHRA and CDR2 YSYEKL.

In regard to this clone: Within the sample, other DNA sequences also encode this same CDR3. This chain joins TRBV27 and TRBJ2-3, with D hard to call. This CDR3 is 13 amino acids long. V was pared by 3 bases and J by 3 bases, with 7 bases between. Germline CDR1 MNHEY, CDR2 SMNVEV (reference sequence). The CDR3, as DNA: TGTGCCAGCAGTTTGAGGTCTACAGATACGCAGTATTTT. The encoded protein is CASSLRSTDTQYF.

The V call is TRBV12-5, the J call TRBJ2-7; possibly TRBD1 for D (5 bases). The CDR3 runs to 15 residues. Trimming pared 5 bases from V and 5 bases from J, leaving 19 bases between. The germline V gene has CDR1 LGHNT and CDR2 FRNRAP. CDR3 protein: CASGPLGWGRDEQYF. CDR3 nucleotides: TGTGCTAGTGGTCCCCTGGGATGGGGCCGAGACGAGCAGTACTTC. Looking up the rest from reference TRBV12-5 and TRBJ2-7 gives the full variable domain: DARVTQTPRHKVTEMGQEVTMRCQPILGHNTVFWYRQTMMQGLELLAYFRNRAPLDDSGMPKDRFSAEMPDATLATLKIQPSEPRDSAVYFCASGPLGWGRDEQYFGPGTRLTVT.

The V and J genes are TRBV18 and TRBJ2-1; TRBD1 aligns across 7 bases. Germline trimming cut 4 bases from V and 1 base from J; bases unmatched to any gene: 7. From germline, CDR1 is KGHSH and CDR2 LQKENI. The CDR3 has 16 residues. The CDR3 here is CASSQMTGYSYNEQFF. The CDR3 DNA reads TGTGCCAGCTCACAAATGACAGGGTATTCCTACAATGAGCAGTTCTTC.

This chain joins TRBV4-2 and TRBJ1-1; unclear D gene. Per germline, CDR1 LGHNA and CDR2 YNFKEQ. This CDR3 is 15 amino acids long. V gave up 0 bases and J gave up 2 bases, with 10 bases separating them. The CDR3 DNA reads as TGTGCCAGCAGCCAAGATGGGCGGGTAAACACTGAAGCTTTCTTT. It codes for CASSQDGRVNTEAFF.

V gene TRBV15 combines with J gene TRBJ2-5, with no clear D. With 1 base removed from V and 5 bases from J, the gap between germline ends came to 11 bases. CDR1 is LNHNV, CDR2 YYDKDF, per germline (reference sequence). CDR3 length: 14 residues. Here the CDR3 DNA reads TGTGCCACCAGCAGAGGCGGTAGCACCGAGACCCAGTACTTC. Translation: CATSRGGSTETQYF.

This chain links TRBV14 with TRBJ1-6; a weak D match, TRBD1 (5 bases). Trimming took off 3 bases at V and 0 bases at J, with 15 bases between the two ends. Looked up from germline, CDR1 is SGHDN and CDR2 is FVKESK. This CDR3 region has 18 residues. The DNA of the CDR3 is TGTGCCAGCAGCCAGGGGCTAGGGGCGAGCTCCTATAATTCACCCCTCCACTTT. This sequence encodes CASSQGLGASSYNSPLHF.

The chain links TRBV5-1 to TRBJ2-1, with TRBD1 as a possible D gene (6 bases). This CDR3 spans 12 amino acids. Deletions cut 2 bases from V and 13 bases from J, with 13 bases between. From germline, CDR1 is SGHRS and CDR2 YFSETQ. CDR3 DNA: TGCGCCAGCAGCTTCGACAGGAACCTTCAGTTCTTC. Protein product: CASSFDRNLQFF.

This clone was found a few times. The V and J genes are TRBV10-3 and TRBJ1-6; TRBD1 agrees at 7 bases. V shed 4 bases and J 7 bases; nucleotides not matched to a gene: 4. The CDR3 has 14 amino acids. The germline gives CDR1 ENHRY, CDR2 SYGVKD. The CDR3 DNA reads as TGTGCCATCAGTGGACAGGGTAGGAATTCACCCCTCCACTTT. Translation gives CAISGQGRNSPLHF.

This CDR3 reads CASSPIRGGYTF. The CDR3 DNA sequence: TGTGCCAGCAGTCCCATCCGAGGGGGCTACACCTTC. The chain is built from TRBV27 and TRBJ1-2; no clear D gene. The CDR3 totals 12 residues. The germline V and J ends were trimmed by 5 bases and 8 bases, with 12 bases remaining between them. Germline V gives CDR1 MNHEY, CDR2 SMNVEV (reference sequence).

The chain couples TRBV4-1 to TRBJ1-5; 8 bases are a match to TRBD1. Germline loops: CDR1 MGHRA, CDR2 YSYEKL. This CDR3 is built from 16 residues. Trimming cost V 4 bases and J 9 bases; bases outside gene matches: 14. CDR3 bases: TGCGCCAGCAGCCCTCGATCGACAGGGGCCTATACGCCCCAGCATTTT. Its protein is CASSPRSTGAYTPQHF.

The rearrangement uses TRBV3-1 (or the pseudogene TRBV3-2) and TRBJ1-1; D is unclear. The CDR3 runs 15 residues. V lost 1 base, J lost 5 bases, and 14 bases lay in between. Germline-derived CDR1 and CDR2 are LGHDT and YNNKEL (reference sequence). The CDR3: CASSQGRVFGTEAFF. CDR3 DNA sequence: TGTGCCAGCAGCCAAGGGAGGGTTTTTGGAACTGAAGCTTTCTTT.

This chain links TRBV19 with TRBJ1-6; 7 bases align to TRBD1. This CDR3 has 13 amino acids. V lost 3 bases and J lost 12; bases outside the gene matches: 5. Germline lookup yields CDR1 LNHDA and CDR2 SQIVND (reference sequence). The CDR3 region has the DNA TGTGCCAGTAGTATTTCCCGGGACAGACCCCTCCACTTT. Protein sequence: CASSISRDRPLHF.